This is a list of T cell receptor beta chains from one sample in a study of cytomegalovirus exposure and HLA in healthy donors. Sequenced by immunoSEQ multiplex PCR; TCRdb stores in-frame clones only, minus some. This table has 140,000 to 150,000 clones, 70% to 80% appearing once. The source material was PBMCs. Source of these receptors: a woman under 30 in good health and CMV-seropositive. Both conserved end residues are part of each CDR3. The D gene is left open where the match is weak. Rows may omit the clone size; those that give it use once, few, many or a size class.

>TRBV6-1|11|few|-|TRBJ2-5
CASSRAETQYF
TGTGCCAGCAGTAGAGCAGAGACCCAGTACTTC
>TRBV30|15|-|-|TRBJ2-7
CAWSGTRASGYEQYF
TGTGCCTGGAGTGGGACGAGGGCCTCGGGCTACGAGCAGTACTTC
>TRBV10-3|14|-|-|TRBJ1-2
CAISESGRVYGYTF
TGTGCCATCAGTGAGTCGGGCAGGGTCTATGGCTACACCTTC
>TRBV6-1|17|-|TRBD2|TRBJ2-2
CASSATSGGANTGELFF
TGTGCCAGCAGTGCTACTAGCGGGGGGGCGAACACCGGGGAGCTGTTTTTT
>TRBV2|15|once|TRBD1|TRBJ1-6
CASSPDRVGNSPLHF
TGTGCCAGCAGTCCCGACAGGGTGGGAAATTCACCCCTCCACTTT
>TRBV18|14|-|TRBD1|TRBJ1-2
CASSPGQGYYGYTF
TGTGCCAGCTCCCCGGGACAGGGGTACTATGGCTACACCTTC
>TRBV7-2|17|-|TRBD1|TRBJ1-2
CASTFKAGTGGWYGYTF
TGTGCCAGCACCTTTAAGGCCGGGACAGGGGGCTGGTATGGCTACACCTTC
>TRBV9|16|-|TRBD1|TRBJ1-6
CASSGGTGFYNSPLHF
TGTGCCAGCAGCGGTGGGACAGGATTCTATAATTCACCCCTCCACTTT
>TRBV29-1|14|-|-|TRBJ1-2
CSVVPQAGVAGYTF
TGCAGCGTTGTCCCCCAGGCGGGGGTTGCTGGCTACACCTTC
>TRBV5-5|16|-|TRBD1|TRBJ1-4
CASSLGQGGNNEKLFF
TGTGCCAGCAGCTTGGGACAGGGTGGAAACAATGAAAAACTGTTTTTT
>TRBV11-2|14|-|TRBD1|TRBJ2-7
CASSSRQGRSEQYF
TGTGCCAGCAGCTCCCGACAGGGTCGTAGCGAGCAGTACTTC
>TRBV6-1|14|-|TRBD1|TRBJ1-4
CASNNGTGPEKLFF
TGTGCCAGCAACAACGGGACAGGCCCTGAAAAACTGTTTTTT
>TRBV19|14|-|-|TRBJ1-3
CASSRSGSGNTIYF
TGTGCCAGTAGTAGATCGGGCTCTGGAAACACCATATATTTT
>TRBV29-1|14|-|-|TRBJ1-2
CSVDWARGSYGYTF
TGCAGCGTTGATTGGGCCAGGGGAAGCTATGGCTACACCTTC
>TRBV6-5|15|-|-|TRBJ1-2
CASATGRGALGGYTF
TGTGCCAGCGCCACCGGCCGGGGTGCCCTTGGTGGCTACACCTTC
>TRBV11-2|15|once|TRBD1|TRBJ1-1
CASSLKRQGNTEAFF
TGTGCCAGCAGCTTAAAACGACAGGGGAACACTGAAGCTTTCTTT
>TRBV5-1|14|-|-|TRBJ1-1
CASSLEQENTEAFF
TGCGCCAGCAGCTTGGAACAGGAAAACACTGAAGCTTTCTTT
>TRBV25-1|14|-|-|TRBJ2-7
CASSEGGQTYEQYF
TGTGCCAGCAGTGAAGGAGGTCAGACCTACGAGCAGTACTTC
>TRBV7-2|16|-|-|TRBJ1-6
CASSLASGYVNSPLHF
TGTGCCAGCAGCTTAGCCTCAGGGTACGTGAATTCACCCCTCCACTTT
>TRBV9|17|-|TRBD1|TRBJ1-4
CASSAPGQVSTNEKLFF
TGTGCCAGCAGCGCACCGGGACAGGTTTCAACTAATGAAAAACTGTTTTTT
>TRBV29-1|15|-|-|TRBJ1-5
CSVAWSIDSNQPQHF
TGCAGCGTTGCCTGGAGCATCGATAGCAATCAGCCCCAGCATTTT
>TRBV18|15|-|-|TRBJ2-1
CASSPQGPQGGEQFF
TGTGCCAGCTCACCACAGGGGCCTCAGGGGGGTGAGCAGTTCTTC
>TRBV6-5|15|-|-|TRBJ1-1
CASSPVSAGTGVAFF
TGTGCCAGCAGCCCCGTGAGCGCTGGCACTGGTGTAGCTTTCTTT
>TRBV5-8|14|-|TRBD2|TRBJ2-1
CASRGLAGVYEQFF
TGTGCCAGCAGGGGACTAGCGGGGGTCTATGAGCAGTTCTTC
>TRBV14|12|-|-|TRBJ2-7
CASSQAPYEQYF
TGTGCCAGCAGCCAGGCCCCATACGAGCAGTACTTC
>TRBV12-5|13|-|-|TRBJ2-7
CASGLDSAYEQYF
TGTGCTAGTGGTTTAGATTCAGCCTACGAGCAGTACTTC
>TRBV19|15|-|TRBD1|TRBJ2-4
CASTYPGQGRNIQYF
TGTGCCAGTACCTACCCGGGACAGGGGAGAAACATTCAGTACTTC
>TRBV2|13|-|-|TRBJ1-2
CATRSFAIYGYTF
TGTGCCACCCGGAGTTTTGCAATCTATGGCTACACCTTC
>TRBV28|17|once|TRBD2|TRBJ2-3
CASSFVRGAGGLDTQYF
TGTGCCAGCAGCTTCGTTCGTGGAGCGGGGGGGTTGGATACGCAGTATTTT
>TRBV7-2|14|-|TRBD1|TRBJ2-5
CASSFSGGAKTQYF
TGTGCCAGCAGCTTTTCAGGGGGCGCGAAGACCCAGTACTTC
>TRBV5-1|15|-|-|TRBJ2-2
CASSLAGGGTGELFF
TGCGCCAGCAGCTTGGCCGGGGGAGGTACCGGGGAGCTGTTTTTT
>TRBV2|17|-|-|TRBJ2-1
CASSERAGRNSYNEQFF
TGTGCCAGCAGTGAAAGGGCAGGGAGGAACTCCTACAATGAGCAGTTCTTC
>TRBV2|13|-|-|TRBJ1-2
CASTLGSNVGYTF
TGTGCCAGCACTCTTGGTAGTAATGTTGGCTACACCTTC
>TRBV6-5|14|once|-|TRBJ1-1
CASSYRRGSTEAFF
TGTGCCAGCAGTTACCGGAGGGGAAGCACTGAAGCTTTCTTT
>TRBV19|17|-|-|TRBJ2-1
CASTTSPGVGSYNEQFF
TGTGCCAGTACCACCTCCCCAGGGGTTGGGTCCTACAATGAGCAGTTCTTC
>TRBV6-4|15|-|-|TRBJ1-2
CASSDSGRPNYGYTF
TGTGCCAGCAGTGACTCCGGCAGGCCTAACTATGGCTACACCTTC
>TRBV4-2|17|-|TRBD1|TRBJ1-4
CASSQSTGTGANEKLFF
TGTGCCAGCAGCCAATCCACCGGGACAGGGGCTAATGAAAAACTGTTTTTT
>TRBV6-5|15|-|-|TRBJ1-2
CASSYNRFRNYGYTF
TGTGCCAGCAGTTACAATCGGTTTCGTAACTATGGCTACACCTTC
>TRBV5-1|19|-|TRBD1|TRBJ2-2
CASSLIGQGAGGVGGELFF
TGCGCCAGCAGCTTGATAGGACAGGGGGCCGGAGGGGTCGGCGGGGAGCTGTTTTTT
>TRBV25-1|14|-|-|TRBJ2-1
CASSESGDYNEQFF
TGTGCCAGCAGTGAATCAGGGGATTACAATGAGCAGTTCTTC
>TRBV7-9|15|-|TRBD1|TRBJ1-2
CASSPGTGGLDGYTF
TGTGCCAGCAGCCCAGGGACAGGGGGCCTGGACGGCTACACCTTC
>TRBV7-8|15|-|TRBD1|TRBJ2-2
CASRPDRALNGELFF
TGTGCCAGCAGACCCGACAGGGCGTTGAACGGGGAGCTGTTTTTT
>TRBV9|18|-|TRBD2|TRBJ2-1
CASSVTTSGGPGGNEQFF
TGTGCCAGCAGCGTAACGACTAGCGGGGGGCCAGGAGGGAATGAGCAGTTCTTC
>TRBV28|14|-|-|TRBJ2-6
CASISGPGANVLTF
TGTGCCAGCATCAGTGGGCCTGGGGCCAACGTCCTGACTTTC
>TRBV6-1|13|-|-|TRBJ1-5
CASSEGIVQPQHF
TGTGCCAGCAGTGAAGGTATTGTTCAGCCCCAGCATTTT
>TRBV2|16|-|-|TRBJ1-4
CASNNPDSATNEKLFF
TGTGCCAGCAATAATCCTGACAGCGCAACTAATGAAAAACTGTTTTTT
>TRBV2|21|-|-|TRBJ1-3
CASTVPGAQGTKHLSGNTIYF
TGTGCCAGCACCGTCCCTGGGGCGCAAGGTACGAAACACCTCTCTGGAAACACCATATATTTT
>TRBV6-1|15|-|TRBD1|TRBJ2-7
CASSESPTGPYEQYF
TGTGCCAGCAGTGAATCCCCGACAGGGCCCTACGAGCAGTACTTC
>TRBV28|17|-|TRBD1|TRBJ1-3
CASRVTGGSPSGNTIYF
TGTGCCAGCAGGGTGACAGGGGGCTCGCCCTCTGGAAACACCATATATTTT
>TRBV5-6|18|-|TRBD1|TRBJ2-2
CASSAPRDRFRITGELFF
TGTGCCAGCAGCGCCCCCCGGGACAGGTTCAGGATCACCGGGGAGCTGTTTTTT
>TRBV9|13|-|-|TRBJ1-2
CASSVAGGYGYTF
TGTGCCAGCAGCGTAGCGGGAGGCTATGGCTACACCTTC
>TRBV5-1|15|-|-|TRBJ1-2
CASSFGVDSALGYTF
TGCGCCAGCAGCTTTGGCGTTGACAGCGCCTTGGGCTACACCTTC
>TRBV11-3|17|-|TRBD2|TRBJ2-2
CASSSQRGGPNTGELFF
TGTGCCAGCAGTTCCCAGCGGGGGGGCCCGAACACCGGGGAGCTGTTTTTT
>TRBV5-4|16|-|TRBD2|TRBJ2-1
CASSLAGTSGSNEQFF
TGTGCCAGCAGCTTGGCCGGGACTAGCGGTTCCAATGAGCAGTTCTTC
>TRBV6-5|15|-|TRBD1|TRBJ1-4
CASSYLQGAGEKLFF
TGTGCCAGCAGTTACCTCCAGGGGGCCGGTGAAAAACTGTTTTTT
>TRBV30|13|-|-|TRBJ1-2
CAWSFTVDYGYTF
TGTGCCTGGAGTTTTACGGTGGACTATGGCTACACCTTC
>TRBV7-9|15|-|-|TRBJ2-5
CASSLGARGRETQYF
TGTGCCAGCAGCTTAGGGGCCAGGGGAAGAGAGACCCAGTACTTC
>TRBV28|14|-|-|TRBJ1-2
CASSFEGGRYGYTF
TGTGCCAGCAGTTTCGAGGGGGGGCGCTATGGCTACACCTTC